This is a list of T cell receptor beta chains from one sample in a study of blood T cell repertoires in COVID-19. Libraries were prepared by immunoSEQ multiplex PCR; TCRdb keeps only in-frame clonotypes and omits some of them. In the table there are approximately 69,000 clones, roughly 80% of which are singletons. Sequences were obtained from peripheral blood. The receptors originated from a woman aged 55 to 70 with acute or convalescent COVID-19. Each CDR3 is given with its conserved first and last residue. D genes are given only for firm matches.

11	.	TRBV6-5	CASSLQDGYTF
14	TRBD1	TRBV28	CASSSRQGNTEAFF
19	.	TRBV7-9	CASSSRGAAPKSSYNEQFF
13	.	TRBV19	CATHGPGLPEAFF
15	TRBD2	TRBV11-1	CASSVSGRAPDTQYF
14	.	TRBV19	CASNENSFRSGYTF
14	.	TRBV18	CASSPLSSYNEQFF
15	.	TRBV6-5	CASSYSGGLNTEAFF
14	.	TRBV19	CASSGQPPGRTQYF
18	TRBD1	TRBV28	CASSHTSLGGELNTEAFF
15	.	TRBV7-9	CASSLGLGRFEKLFF
15	TRBD1	TRBV9	CASSVGAGGTGELFF
17	.	TRBV30	CASRAGIRSYSNYGYTF
15	.	TRBV4-2	CASSHKQGGSDTQYF
13	.	TRBV5-1	CASSLYMNTEAFF
13	.	TRBV27	CASSLTLNTEAFF
16	TRBD1	TRBV7-9	CASSIRDRGYNEKLFF
14	.	TRBV6-5	CASSYSGRDAEAFF
17	TRBD1	TRBV19	CASSIVFGTGGEYEQYF
14	.	TRBV18	CASSPSQGPQPQHF
17	.	TRBV2	CASRRLGGAAQTNEQFF
14	.	TRBV10-2	CASTEVGANQPQHF
15	TRBD1	TRBV6-5	CASSYSYRGNTEAFF
11	.	TRBV18	CASSPSSEQYF
15	TRBD2	TRBV3-1/TRBV3-2	CASSTPGLGTDTQYF
15	TRBD1	TRBV7-6	CASSPGQVFGEKLFF
15	.	TRBV5-1	CASSLVSGNTGELFF
13	.	TRBV2	CASTSYSNQPQHF
17	TRBD1	TRBV18	CASSLSGQSYMNTEAFF
13	.	TRBV28	CASSGRSWEKLFF
14	TRBD1	TRBV2	CATILDRGTTEAFF
13	.	TRBV7-9	CASSLREGTEAFF
18	TRBD2	TRBV15	CATSMASGRSLGVETQYF
15	.	TRBV24-1	CATSAGAEEGYGYTF
12	.	TRBV5-4	CASSLDSYGYTF
19	.	TRBV28	CASSFPLVGRGGTNEKLFF
15	TRBD2	TRBV19	CASSAGLAETGELFF
14	.	TRBV30	CAWSVLSSTDTQYF
13	.	TRBV29-1	CSVDTGYSYEQYF
15	.	TRBV28	CASSPSLIRLQPQHF
14	.	TRBV9	CASSVVGQNVEAFF
15	.	TRBV28	CASTRGGGTGQPQHF